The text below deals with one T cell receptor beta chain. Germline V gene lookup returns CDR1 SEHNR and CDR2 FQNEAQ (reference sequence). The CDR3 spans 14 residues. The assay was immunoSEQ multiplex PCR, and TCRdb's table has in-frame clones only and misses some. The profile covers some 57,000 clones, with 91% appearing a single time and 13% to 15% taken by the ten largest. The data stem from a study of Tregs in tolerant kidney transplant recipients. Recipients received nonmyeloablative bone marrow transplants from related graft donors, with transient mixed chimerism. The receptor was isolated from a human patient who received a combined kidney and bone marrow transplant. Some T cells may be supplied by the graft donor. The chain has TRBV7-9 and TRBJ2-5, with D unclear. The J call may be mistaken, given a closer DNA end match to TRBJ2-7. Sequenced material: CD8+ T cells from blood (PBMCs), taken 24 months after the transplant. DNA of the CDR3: TGTGCCAGCAGCTTCCCACTCGGTTCCTACGAGCAGTACTTC. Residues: CASSFPLGSYEQYF.